The T cell receptor beta chain under discussion was sequenced for a study of blood T cell repertoires in COVID-19. About the study: In each case, the material was cDNA or gDNA derived from T cells, B-cell-depleted T cells, or PBMCs.

Per the study methods: Reference gene primer amplification gave nucleated cell count estimates. Clones were sequenced by immunoSEQ multiplex PCR, and TCRdb holds only the in-frame ones, with some missing. Clone size and V and J calls were adopted from that table, with D and trimming inferred from the DNA. This sample has approximately 200,000 clones, with approximately 80% found just once. This CDR3 comprises 15 residues. Germline V gene sequence: CDR1 SGHNT, CDR2 YYREEE (reference sequence). J lost 4 bases, V lost 4 bases, and 10 bases had no gene match. Living in 25 or so US areas, the participants were between roughly 18 and 95 years of age. Many counts were recorded for this clone.

The J gene is TRBJ1-1, the V gene TRBV5-4; 7 bases are a match to TRBD1. This sequence was found in a woman aged 40 to 50 with acute COVID-19. The sequencing sample was made of PBMCs or T cells enriched from blood (not recorded which). This chain's CDR3 is CASSKPTGVGTEAFF. The CDR3 DNA sequence: TGTGCCAGCAGCAAACCCACAGGGGTGGGCACTGAAGCTTTCTTT.